These T cell receptor beta chains were read from a single sample in a study of blood T cell repertoires in COVID-19. Sequencing used immunoSEQ multiplex PCR; TCRdb keeps in-frame clones, though not all of them. The sample has fewer than 400,000 clones, roughly 90% seen once. The sample comprised peripheral blood. The source of these receptors is a woman younger than 45 with COVID-19, enrolled during active disease. Each CDR3 is given with its conserved first and last residue. A D gene is named only where the DNA matches it firmly. Expanded clones get a size class; other rows say once, few or many, or leave the size out.

V gene	D gene	J gene	clone size	CDR3 protein	CDR3 DNA
TRBV30	TRBD1	TRBJ2-1	-	CAWSSSGTGLYNEQFF	TGTGCCTGGAGTTCATCCGGGACAGGACTCTACAATGAGCAGTTCTTC
TRBV7-9	-	TRBJ1-2	-	CASSLAEIPYGYTF	TGTGCCAGCAGCTTAGCGGAGATTCCCTATGGCTACACCTTC
TRBV15	TRBD1	TRBJ1-4	-	CATSDRQGQEKLFF	TGTGCCACCAGCGACCGACAGGGGCAGGAAAAACTGTTTTTT
TRBV10-3	-	TRBJ2-2	-	CAISEEGGIPLNTGELFF	TGTGCCATCAGTGAGGAGGGCGGCATTCCCCTGAACACCGGGGAGCTGTTTTTT
TRBV7-2	TRBD1	TRBJ1-2	-	CASSLPGGFFGYTF	TGTGCCAGCAGCTTACCAGGGGGCTTTTTCGGCTACACCTTC
TRBV28	TRBD1	TRBJ1-5	-	CASTRTGGVKDQPQHF	TGTGCCAGCACCAGGACAGGGGGCGTAAAAGATCAGCCCCAGCATTTT
TRBV7-7	TRBD1	TRBJ2-1	-	CASSPVGTGSNEQFF	TGTGCCAGCAGCCCCGTGGGGACAGGGTCTAATGAGCAGTTCTTC
TRBV19	-	TRBJ2-2	-	CASSIDVPTGELFF	TGTGCCAGTAGTATAGATGTTCCAACCGGGGAGCTGTTTTTT
TRBV5-1	TRBD1	TRBJ2-7	once	CASSLGTGTYEQYF	TGCGCCAGCAGCTTGGGGACAGGGACCTACGAGCAGTACTTC
TRBV7-3	TRBD1	TRBJ1-2	-	CASSIDRDHGYTF	TGTGCCAGCAGCATCGACAGGGACCATGGCTACACCTTC
TRBV7-9	-	TRBJ2-2	-	CASSLLRGNGELFF	TGTGCCAGCAGCTTATTACGGGGTAACGGGGAGCTGTTTTTT
TRBV7-9	-	TRBJ1-2	-	CASSFSGVYGYTF	TGTGCCAGCAGCTTTTCGGGGGTCTATGGCTACACCTTC
TRBV6-2/TRBV6-3	-	TRBJ2-5	few	CASSYYLLARSKETQYF	TGTGCCAGCAGTTACTACCTACTAGCCAGGTCCAAGGAGACCCAGTACTTC
TRBV30	TRBD2	TRBJ2-3	-	CAWQTSGTTDTQYF	TGTGCCTGGCAGACTAGCGGGACCACAGATACGCAGTATTTT
TRBV7-2	-	TRBJ1-6	-	CASSLAGSGSPLHF	TGTGCCAGCAGCCTCGCAGGGTCCGGTTCACCCCTCCACTTT
TRBV28	-	TRBJ1-4	-	CASSLTGFLMTNEKLFF	TGTGCCAGCAGTTTGACAGGCTTCCTCATGACTAATGAAAAACTGTTTTTT
TRBV15	-	TRBJ1-1	-	CATSRAPTGNTEAFF	TGTGCCACCAGCAGGGCCCCGACAGGGAACACTGAAGCTTTCTTT
TRBV18	TRBD1	TRBJ1-2	-	CASSPPDRENYGYTF	TGTGCCAGCTCACCCCCGGACAGGGAGAACTATGGCTACACCTTC